This TCR beta chain was sequenced during a study of blood T cell repertoires in COVID-19. The CDR3 runs to 14 residues. V shed 3 bases and J shed 8 bases, with 13 bases lying between them. Germline values: CDR1 SNHLY, CDR2 FYNNEI. The table came from immunoSEQ multiplex PCR; TCRdb's copy has only in-frame clones and leaves some out. The data contain about 140,000 clones, 84% of them seen just once; the ten biggest clones take up 8.9%. The chain combines TRBV2 with TRBJ1-4; D is perhaps TRBD1 (6 bases). The origin of this receptor is a man aged 25-45 years with COVID-19, enrolled during active disease. Material for sequencing was peripheral blood. This CDR3 is CASSETGLGEKLFF. In nucleotides, the CDR3 is TGTGCCAGCAGTGAGACAGGCCTGGGCGAAAAACTGTTTTTT.